Listed below are T cell receptor beta chains from one sample, sequenced in a study of beta chain features in type 1 diabetes. TCRdb keeps only in-frame clones here, not all; method: immunoSEQ multiplex PCR. The table records about 160,000 clones, roughly 8% of them present only once. The sequencing sample was made of central memory CD4+ T cells from blood. These receptors all come from a man younger than 30 with type 1 diabetes. CDR3s include the opening cysteine and the closing phenylalanine or tryptophan. Fields, in order: clone size, J gene, V gene, D gene, CDR3 protein, CDR3 DNA. D genes are given only for firm matches. Not every row has a clone size; where given, it reads once, few, many or a size class.

clone size: -
J gene: TRBJ1-2
V gene: TRBV5-1
D gene: -
CDR3 protein: CASSLTGSDHGGYTF
CDR3 DNA: TGCGCCAGCAGCTTGACCGGGTCGGATCATGGAGGCTACACCTTC

clone size: -
J gene: TRBJ2-7
V gene: TRBV2
D gene: TRBD1
CDR3 protein: CASSDSGGRYEQYF
CDR3 DNA: TGTGCCAGCAGTGACTCAGGGGGCAGGTACGAGCAGTACTTC

clone size: few
J gene: TRBJ2-3
V gene: TRBV2
D gene: TRBD2
CDR3 protein: CASSGLAGVTDTQYF
CDR3 DNA: TGTGCCAGCAGCGGACTAGCGGGGGTCACAGATACGCAGTATTTT

clone size: few
J gene: TRBJ2-5
V gene: TRBV7-9
D gene: -
CDR3 protein: CASSLVRGGGETQYF
CDR3 DNA: TGTGCCAGCAGCTTAGTTAGGGGAGGAGGAGAGACCCAGTACTTC

clone size: -
J gene: TRBJ1-2
V gene: TRBV15
D gene: -
CDR3 protein: CATSRGFGGTNYGYTF
CDR3 DNA: TGTGCCACCAGCAGAGGGTTCGGGGGGACTAACTATGGCTACACCTTC

clone size: few
J gene: TRBJ2-4
V gene: TRBV18
D gene: TRBD1
CDR3 protein: CASSTGTGGNSIQYF
CDR3 DNA: TGTGCCAGCTCAACCGGGACAGGGGGCAATTCCATTCAGTACTTC

clone size: -
J gene: TRBJ1-1
V gene: TRBV2
D gene: -
CDR3 protein: CASSRTASEAFF
CDR3 DNA: TGTGCCAGCAGCCGCACAGCCTCTGAAGCTTTCTTT

clone size: -
J gene: TRBJ1-1
V gene: TRBV9
D gene: -
CDR3 protein: CASSVSGRGRDTEAFF
CDR3 DNA: TGTGCCAGCAGCGTATCGGGCCGGGGAAGGGACACTGAAGCTTTCTTT

clone size: few
J gene: TRBJ2-2
V gene: TRBV7-7
D gene: TRBD2
CDR3 protein: CASSPGTSGIIGELFF
CDR3 DNA: TGTGCCAGCAGCCCCGGGACTAGCGGTATTATCGGGGAGCTGTTTTTT

clone size: -
J gene: TRBJ1-2
V gene: TRBV9
D gene: -
CDR3 protein: CASSVAQGPYGYTF
CDR3 DNA: TGTGCCAGCAGCGTAGCGCAGGGCCCCTATGGCTACACCTTC

clone size: few
J gene: TRBJ2-1
V gene: TRBV5-4
D gene: -
CDR3 protein: CASSLDGSDEQFF
CDR3 DNA: TGCGCCAGCAGCTTGGACGGGAGCGATGAGCAGTTCTTC

clone size: few
J gene: TRBJ2-5
V gene: TRBV7-7
D gene: -
CDR3 protein: CASSLAGDQETQYF
CDR3 DNA: TGTGCCAGCAGCTTAGCAGGGGACCAAGAGACCCAGTACTTC

clone size: many
J gene: TRBJ2-1
V gene: TRBV16
D gene: -
CDR3 protein: CASSQFPGAGEQFF
CDR3 DNA: TGTGCCAGCAGCCAATTTCCAGGGGCGGGTGAGCAGTTCTTC

clone size: few
J gene: TRBJ1-2
V gene: TRBV2
D gene: TRBD1
CDR3 protein: CASTGQTFYGYTF
CDR3 DNA: TGTGCCAGCACGGGACAGACATTCTATGGCTACACCTTC

clone size: few
J gene: TRBJ2-6
V gene: TRBV7-6
D gene: TRBD1
CDR3 protein: CASSGFGTASGANVLTF
CDR3 DNA: TGTGCCAGCAGCGGGTTCGGGACAGCCTCTGGGGCCAACGTCCTGACTTTC

clone size: -
J gene: TRBJ2-3
V gene: TRBV7-2
D gene: -
CDR3 protein: CASSLYGTSTDTQYF
CDR3 DNA: TGTGCCAGCAGCTTATATGGGACTAGCACAGATACGCAGTATTTT

clone size: -
J gene: TRBJ1-2
V gene: TRBV19
D gene: TRBD1
CDR3 protein: CASSSRPGTASYGYTF
CDR3 DNA: TGTGCCAGTAGTTCTCGACCCGGGACAGCGAGCTATGGCTACACCTTC

clone size: few
J gene: TRBJ1-6
V gene: TRBV2
D gene: TRBD1
CDR3 protein: CASEGTGNSPLHF
CDR3 DNA: TGTGCCAGCGAAGGGACAGGGAATTCACCCCTCCACTTT

clone size: -
J gene: TRBJ2-3
V gene: TRBV9
D gene: -
CDR3 protein: CASSVRDSEGTDTQYF
CDR3 DNA: TGTGCCAGCAGCGTAAGGGACTCCGAAGGGACAGATACGCAGTATTTT

clone size: few
J gene: TRBJ1-4
V gene: TRBV30
D gene: -
CDR3 protein: CACPGVANEKLFF
CDR3 DNA: TGTGCCTGCCCAGGGGTGGCTAATGAAAAACTGTTTTTT

clone size: many
J gene: TRBJ1-2
V gene: TRBV7-9
D gene: -
CDR3 protein: CASSSSGADYGYTF
CDR3 DNA: TGTGCCAGCAGCTCTTCAGGGGCCGACTATGGCTACACCTTC

clone size: few
J gene: TRBJ2-4
V gene: TRBV5-6
D gene: -
CDR3 protein: CASSLEGRWDIQYF
CDR3 DNA: TGTGCCAGCAGCTTGGAAGGGAGATGGGACATTCAGTACTTC

clone size: -
J gene: TRBJ2-6
V gene: TRBV19
D gene: TRBD1
CDR3 protein: CASRSGTGDPGANVLTF
CDR3 DNA: TGTGCCAGTAGAAGCGGGACAGGGGACCCTGGGGCCAACGTCCTGACTTTC

clone size: -
J gene: TRBJ1-1
V gene: TRBV5-4
D gene: -
CDR3 protein: CASTLSVLDTEAFF
CDR3 DNA: TGTGCCAGCACCCTCAGCGTCCTAGACACTGAAGCTTTCTTT

clone size: -
J gene: TRBJ2-7
V gene: TRBV11-2
D gene: TRBD2
CDR3 protein: CASSLAYASGGVEQYF
CDR3 DNA: TGTGCCAGCAGCTTAGCGTACGCTAGCGGAGGGGTGGAGCAGTACTTC

clone size: many
J gene: TRBJ2-1
V gene: TRBV5-1
D gene: TRBD2
CDR3 protein: CASSLGGSGRLNEQFF
CDR3 DNA: TGCGCCAGCAGCTTGGGAGGTAGCGGGAGATTGAATGAGCAGTTCTTC

clone size: few
J gene: TRBJ1-1
V gene: TRBV28
D gene: -
CDR3 protein: CASNRQTNTEAFF
CDR3 DNA: TGTGCCAGCAATCGACAGACGAACACTGAAGCTTTCTTT

clone size: few
J gene: TRBJ2-3
V gene: TRBV15
D gene: -
CDR3 protein: CATSSDGASTDTQYF
CDR3 DNA: TGTGCCACCAGCAGCGACGGAGCTAGCACAGATACGCAGTATTTT

clone size: -
J gene: TRBJ2-5
V gene: TRBV2
D gene: TRBD2
CDR3 protein: CASKVAGWYQETQYF
CDR3 DNA: TGTGCCAGCAAGGTAGCGGGTTGGTACCAAGAGACCCAGTACTTC

clone size: many
J gene: TRBJ2-2
V gene: TRBV5-1
D gene: -
CDR3 protein: CASSLEGLTGELFF
CDR3 DNA: TGCGCCAGCAGCTTGGAGGGGCTCACCGGGGAGCTGTTTTTT

clone size: few
J gene: TRBJ1-5
V gene: TRBV4-2
D gene: -
CDR3 protein: CASSQDRQDQPQHF
CDR3 DNA: TGTGCCAGCAGCCAAGATCGGCAGGATCAGCCCCAGCATTTT

clone size: few
J gene: TRBJ2-3
V gene: TRBV30
D gene: TRBD2
CDR3 protein: CAWRPGGLRPQYF
CDR3 DNA: TGTGCCTGGAGACCGGGGGGGCTGAGGCCGCAGTATTTT

clone size: few
J gene: TRBJ1-5
V gene: TRBV19
D gene: -
CDR3 protein: CASSPGAGNQPQHF
CDR3 DNA: TGTGCCAGTAGTCCTGGGGCTGGCAATCAGCCCCAGCATTTT

clone size: few
J gene: TRBJ1-2
V gene: TRBV7-2
D gene: TRBD1
CDR3 protein: CASSLGGQAGGYTF
CDR3 DNA: TGTGCCAGCAGCTTAGGCGGACAGGCAGGCGGCTACACCTTC

clone size: -
J gene: TRBJ2-7
V gene: TRBV18
D gene: TRBD1
CDR3 protein: CASSPGQGISYEQYF
CDR3 DNA: TGTGCCAGCTCCCCGGGACAGGGGATTTCCTACGAGCAGTACTTC

clone size: -
J gene: TRBJ1-1
V gene: TRBV5-1
D gene: -
CDR3 protein: CASTPGHSGNTEAFF
CDR3 DNA: TGCGCCAGCACACCGGGACACTCGGGGAACACTGAAGCTTTCTTT

clone size: -
J gene: TRBJ1-3
V gene: TRBV4-3
D gene: -
CDR3 protein: CASSQTANSGNTIYF
CDR3 DNA: TGCGCCAGCAGCCAGACAGCCAACTCTGGAAACACCATATATTTT

clone size: few
J gene: TRBJ2-1
V gene: TRBV5-1
D gene: TRBD2
CDR3 protein: CASSLAGGYYNEQFF
CDR3 DNA: TGCGCCAGCAGCTTGGCGGGAGGGTATTACAATGAGCAGTTCTTC

clone size: few
J gene: TRBJ2-5
V gene: TRBV4-1
D gene: -
CDR3 protein: CASSQDVSGRGETQYF
CDR3 DNA: TGCGCCAGCAGCCAAGATGTTTCTGGCAGGGGAGAGACCCAGTACTTC

clone size: few
J gene: TRBJ1-1
V gene: TRBV10-2
D gene: TRBD1
CDR3 protein: CASSEDRGGWNTEAFF
CDR3 DNA: TGCGCCAGCAGTGAGGATCGAGGGGGCTGGAACACTGAAGCTTTCTTT

clone size: many
J gene: TRBJ2-5
V gene: TRBV28
D gene: TRBD2
CDR3 protein: CASSLPDWEGRQETQYF
CDR3 DNA: TGTGCCAGCTCCCTTCCAGACTGGGAGGGTCGGCAAGAGACCCAGTACTTC

clone size: -
J gene: TRBJ2-7
V gene: TRBV5-1
D gene: -
CDR3 protein: CASSLISSYEQYF
CDR3 DNA: TGCGCCAGCAGCTTGATCAGCTCCTACGAGCAGTACTTC

clone size: few
J gene: TRBJ1-4
V gene: TRBV28
D gene: -
CDR3 protein: CASRRTSLGEKLFF
CDR3 DNA: TGTGCCAGCAGAAGGACTTCCCTAGGTGAAAAACTGTTTTTT

clone size: few
J gene: TRBJ2-7
V gene: TRBV28
D gene: -
CDR3 protein: CASSVAYEQYF
CDR3 DNA: TGTGCCAGCAGCGTAGCCTACGAGCAGTACTTC

clone size: few
J gene: TRBJ2-3
V gene: TRBV5-4
D gene: TRBD2
CDR3 protein: CASSLDGRAGGTDTQYF
CDR3 DNA: TGTGCCAGCAGCTTGGACGGGAGGGCCGGGGGAACAGATACGCAGTATTTT

clone size: few
J gene: TRBJ2-1
V gene: TRBV5-4
D gene: -
CDR3 protein: CASSLSGESYNEQFF
CDR3 DNA: TGTGCCAGCAGCTTATCGGGGGAGTCGTACAATGAGCAGTTCTTC

clone size: -
J gene: TRBJ1-6
V gene: TRBV7-2
D gene: -
CDR3 protein: CASSLVAGNSPLHF
CDR3 DNA: TGTGCCAGCAGCTTAGTGGCGGGGAATTCACCCCTCCACTTT

clone size: few
J gene: TRBJ2-3
V gene: TRBV5-4
D gene: TRBD2
CDR3 protein: CASSLVGEGDTQYF
CDR3 DNA: TGTGCCAGCAGCTTGGTAGGGGAGGGGGATACGCAGTATTTT

clone size: -
J gene: TRBJ2-2
V gene: TRBV30
D gene: TRBD1
CDR3 protein: CAWSVRTGEARAGELFF
CDR3 DNA: TGTGCCTGGAGTGTAAGGACAGGGGAGGCTAGGGCCGGGGAGCTGTTTTTT

clone size: -
J gene: TRBJ2-7
V gene: TRBV27
D gene: -
CDR3 protein: CASSLFPDRFYEQYF
CDR3 DNA: TGTGCCAGCAGTTTATTTCCCGACAGATTCTACGAGCAGTACTTC

clone size: few
J gene: TRBJ2-3
V gene: TRBV27
D gene: TRBD1
CDR3 protein: CASSAGGDVDTQYF
CDR3 DNA: TGTGCCAGCAGTGCAGGGGGCGACGTGGATACGCAGTATTTT

clone size: few
J gene: TRBJ1-5
V gene: TRBV30
D gene: TRBD1
CDR3 protein: CAWTSGMTGQPQHF
CDR3 DNA: TGTGCCTGGACGTCGGGCATGACAGGGCAGCCCCAGCATTTT

clone size: few
J gene: TRBJ2-5
V gene: TRBV28
D gene: TRBD2
CDR3 protein: CASSLGGRPAGKTQYF
CDR3 DNA: TGTGCCAGCAGTTTAGGCGGGAGGCCCGCGGGGAAGACCCAGTACTTC